Described below is a single TCR beta chain sequence and its context. This sample was included in a study of neoadjuvant anti-PD-1 for oral cavity cancer. The time point here: after neoadjuvant nivolumab, at surgical resection. The method was immunoSEQ multiplex PCR; TCRdb's version includes in-frame clones alone and lacks a portion of them. The sample shows some 22,000 clones, under 30% of them seen only once. Trimming took 8 bases from V and 8 from J, leaving 15 bases between them. CDR1 is SNHLY, CDR2 FYNNEI, per germline. There are 12 residues in the CDR3. This sequence joins TRBV2 and TRBJ1-2; D possibly corresponds to TRBD1 (5 bases). The clonotype comes from a person between 35 and 79 years old with oral cavity squamous cell carcinoma. Material: tumor tissue, obtained after nivolumab (anti-PD-1) treatment. CDR3 region: CASPAGAEGYTF. CDR3 nucleotides: TGTGCCAGCCCCGCCGGGGCTGAGGGCTACACCTTC.